This T cell receptor (beta chain) was recovered during a study of T cell responses to AZD1222 COVID-19 vaccine. Profiling relied on immunoSEQ multiplex PCR, and the TCRdb table lists in-frame clones only, not all of them. The profile shows some 150,000 clones, 85% to 90% of them singletons. Study-level findings and limits: After the peak T cell response, and only then, were repertoires sampled.

As concerns this clone: Its antigen remains unknown.

Germline V gives CDR1 ENHRY, CDR2 SYGVKD. The CDR3 is 15 amino acids. Trimming at V came to 4 bases and at J to 6 bases, leaving 6 bases not matched to a gene. The TCR originated in an adult who received the AZD1222 COVID-19 vaccine. Here the sequenced sample was peripheral blood, taken 28 days after the second AZD1222 dose. V gene TRBV10-3 combines with J gene TRBJ2-1, with 10 nucleotides matching TRBD2. The CDR3 loop reads CAISGRASGSNEQFF. CDR3 nucleotides: TGTGCCATCAGTGGTAGAGCTAGCGGGAGCAATGAGCAGTTCTTC.